Shown below are 14 T cell receptor beta chains from a single sample sequenced in a study of PD-1 blockade in classical Hodgkin lymphoma. Some clones are missing from TCRdb's copy, which holds only in-frame ones; the method was immunoSEQ multiplex PCR. The sample lists 50,000 or so clones; about 75% were seen once. The time point is: cycle 4 day 1 (C4D1), after more than five weeks of nivolumab. Every single patient, without exception, relapsed after autologous stem cell transplantation, and brentuximab vedotin exposure varied. Here the sequenced sample was peripheral blood mononuclear cells (PBMCs), taken before the fourth cycle of nivolumab. The receptors stem from a human donor with classical Hodgkin lymphoma.

V gene TRBV28 combines with J gene TRBJ1-3, with TRBD1 matching over 12 bases. Per the germline V gene, CDR1 is MDHEN and CDR2 is SYDVKM. This CDR3 has 18 amino acids. V was clipped by 5 bases and J by 2 bases; unmatched bases: 10. This CDR3 reads CASSHIRDRGLAGNTIYF. DNA of the CDR3: TGTGCCAGCAGTCATATCCGGGACAGGGGGCTAGCTGGAAACACCATATATTTT.

This clone was seen repeatedly, ten times or more. The rearrangement links TRBV9 to TRBJ1-1; D is possibly TRBD1 (5 bases). Germline loops: CDR1 SGDLS, CDR2 YYNGEE. The CDR3 is 14 residues long. Between the trimmed V and J ends, which lost 3 bases and 0 bases, there was a span of 9 bases. The CDR3 DNA is TGTGCCAGCAGCGCTCAGGGCTTGAACACTGAAGCTTTCTTT. As protein: CASSAQGLNTEAFF.

This rearrangement joins TRBV28 to TRBJ2-5; D is perhaps TRBD2 (6 bases). CDR3 length equals 15 residues. Looked up from germline, CDR1 is MDHEN and CDR2 is SYDVKM. The V end lost 6 bases, the J end lost 2 bases, and 16 bases lay between the germline ends. CDR3 sequence (DNA): TGTGCCAGCAGGGTGAATTTGGGGGGTCAAGAGACCCAGTACTTC. Its translation: CASRVNLGGQETQYF.

The V call is TRBV7-8, the J call TRBJ1-2, with 12 bases matching TRBD1. CDR1 is SGHVS and CDR2 is FQNEAQ in the germline V gene. The ends lost 5 bases at V and 7 bases at J; junction bases unmatched: 5. This CDR3 is 14 amino acids long. CDR3 residues: CASSPGTGGFGYTF. Here the CDR3 DNA reads TGTGCCAGCAGCCCCGGGACAGGGGGCTTTGGCTACACCTTC.

This clone is judged medium-sized. J is TRBJ2-3 and V is TRBV27; the D gene is possibly TRBD1 (5 bases). Germline-derived CDR1 and CDR2 are MNHEY and SMNVEV (reference sequence). The CDR3 consists of 14 residues. With 6 bases removed from V and 6 bases from J, the gap between germline ends came to 16 bases. The CDR3 loop reads CASSPLRGSDTQYF. CDR3 in DNA: TGTGCCAGCAGCCCTCTTAGGGGTTCCGATACGCAGTATTTT.

This rearrangement joins TRBV5-1 to TRBJ2-3; a weak D match, TRBD2 (6 bases). Germline assignment: CDR1 SGHRS and CDR2 YFSETQ. Trimming shortened V by 4 bases and J by 4 bases, and 13 bases separated the two germline ends. The CDR3 contains 14 residues. The CDR3 sequence: CASSLGTGADTQYF. The CDR3, as DNA: TGCGCCAGCAGCCTGGGAACGGGGGCAGATACGCAGTATTTT.

This clone has only a few counts. This chain links TRBV10-1 with TRBJ1-2; D not resolved. The V end was cut by 8 bases, the J end by 4 bases, with 5 bases between. The CDR3 has 10 residues. Germline CDR1 is WNHNN and CDR2 is SYGVQD (reference sequence). The CDR3 region has the DNA TGCGCCAGCCAGCCCTATGGCTACACCTTC. Translating gives CASQPYGYTF.

V and J are TRBV7-8 and TRBJ2-7, with 11 positions matching TRBD1. V trimming: 1 base; J trimming: 0 bases; junction bases outside the gene matches: 14. CDR1 is SGHVS and CDR2 is FQNEAQ in the germline V gene. This CDR3 has 20 residues. Here the CDR3 reads CASSLVRRTGGFDISYEQYF. The CDR3, as DNA: TGTGCCAGCAGCTTAGTGCGGAGGACAGGGGGCTTCGATATCTCCTACGAGCAGTACTTC.

J is TRBJ2-1 and V is TRBV4-3, with D maybe TRBD2 (6 bases). This CDR3 region has 17 residues. Per the germline V gene, CDR1 is LGHNA and CDR2 is YSLEER. Trimming left V 4 bases short and J 9 bases short, with 25 bases between. The CDR3 DNA reads TGCGCCAGCAGCCCAGTGACCGGGAGAGGGGCAAAGGGTGAGCAGTTCTTC. It specifies CASSPVTGRGAKGEQFF.

The V gene is TRBV20-1, the J gene TRBJ2-7; no definite D call. Trimming cost V 2 bases and J 3 bases, with 5 bases left between them. Germline lookup yields CDR1 DFQATT and CDR2 SNEGSKA (reference sequence). CDR3 length: 11 amino acids. In DNA form, the CDR3 reads TGCAGTGCTAGATTTTACTACGAGCAGTACTTC. Protein sequence: CSARFYYEQYF.

This chain uses TRBV4-1 with TRBJ1-2; possible D gene TRBD1, 5 bases. Per germline, CDR1 MGHRA and CDR2 YSYEKL. V dropped 4 bases and J dropped 0 bases, with 15 bases sitting between them. CDR3 length equals 16 residues. CDR3 nucleotide sequence: TGCGCCAGCAGCCCGTCGGGGCAGGGCCCTAACTATGGCTACACCTTC. Protein product: CASSPSGQGPNYGYTF.

The rearrangement uses TRBV9 and TRBJ2-2; tentative D call: TRBD2 (5 bases). The germline V gene has CDR1 SGDLS and CDR2 YYNGEE. V was shortened by 4 bases and J by 4 bases, with 11 bases between the two germline ends. The CDR3 spans 14 residues. CDR3 bases: TGTGCCAGCAGCACGGACTCTCGCACCGGGGAGCTGTTTTTT. It specifies CASSTDSRTGELFF.

There are a few counts of this clone. The rearrangement joins TRBV6-6 to TRBJ2-7; D ambiguous. The germline V and J ends were trimmed by 6 bases and 4 bases, with 10 bases remaining between them. Germline CDR1 MNHNY, CDR2 SVGAGI (reference sequence). The CDR3 loop spans 12 amino acids. CDR3 protein: CASSPSRYEQYF. As DNA, the CDR3 is TGTGCCAGCAGCCCCAGTCGGTACGAGCAGTACTTC.

The chain employs TRBV5-6 and TRBJ2-1; D possibly corresponds to TRBD2 (6 bases). Germline V gene data show CDR1 as SGHDT and CDR2 as YYEEEE. The CDR3 sequence is 14 residues long. Between the trimmed V and J ends, which lost 0 bases and 2 bases, there was a span of 6 bases. DNA of the CDR3: TGTGCCAGCAGCTTGGGGGAGGCCTACAATGAGCAGTTCTTC. Residues: CASSLGEAYNEQFF.